These 23 T cell receptor beta chains were all obtained from the same sample, sequenced in a study of blood T cell repertoires in COVID-19. Some clones are missing from TCRdb's copy, which holds only in-frame ones; the method was immunoSEQ multiplex PCR. The sample records 250,000 to 300,000 clones, roughly nine tenths being singletons. The sequenced sample was PBMCs or T cells enriched from blood (not recorded which). All receptors come from a woman between 35 and 50 years old who had recovered from COVID-19.

This chain connects TRBV9 to TRBJ1-4, with TRBD1 matching over 9 bases. Unmatched junction bases numbered 3, after V lost 2 bases and J lost 7 bases. This CDR3 comprises 14 residues. Germline V lookup: CDR1 SGDLS, CDR2 YYNGEE. Here the CDR3 DNA reads TGTGCCAGCAGCGTTGGGGACAGGGCTGAAAAACTGTTTTTT. Translation gives CASSVGDRAEKLFF.

This chain connects TRBV29-1 to TRBJ1-5; tentatively, D is TRBD1 (6 bases). The CDR3 sequence is 13 residues long. CDR1 is SQVTM, CDR2 ANQGSEA, per germline. Trimming pared 7 bases from V and 0 bases from J, leaving 10 bases between. DNA of the CDR3: TGCAGCGCCGGGACAACTAGCAATCAGCCCCAGCATTTT. It specifies CSAGTTSNQPQHF.

The genes are TRBV6-5 and TRBJ2-4, with D tentatively TRBD1 (5 bases). V was trimmed by 6 bases and J by 5 bases, leaving 17 bases between them. This CDR3 contains 15 residues. Per the germline V gene, CDR1 is MNHEY and CDR2 is SVGAGI. The CDR3: CASSLGPRGENIQYF. For the CDR3, the DNA is TGTGCCAGCAGCTTAGGGCCTAGGGGTGAAAACATTCAGTACTTC.

The rearrangement uses TRBV30 and TRBJ2-5; D gene uncertain. The CDR3 runs 11 residues. The V and J ends lost 3 bases and 0 bases respectively, with 2 bases between them. Germline loops: CDR1 GTSNPN, CDR2 SVGIG (reference sequence). The CDR3 coding sequence is TGTGCCTGGAGCAACCAAGAGACCCAGTACTTC. It specifies CAWSNQETQYF.

This sequence joins TRBV28 and TRBJ1-2; 7 positions agree with TRBD1. This CDR3 comprises 14 residues. Germline assignment: CDR1 MDHEN and CDR2 SYDVKM. Germline trimming cut 2 bases from V and 8 bases from J; bases unmatched to any gene: 8. The CDR3 DNA is TGTGCCAGCAGTTTACCAGGACAGGCGAAAGGCTACACCTTC. Protein product: CASSLPGQAKGYTF.

This chain joins TRBV3-1 (or the pseudogene TRBV3-2) and TRBJ2-5, with 9 bases matching TRBD2. With V trimmed by 6 bases and J by 5 bases, 7 bases remained unmatched. Per germline, CDR1 LGHDT and CDR2 YNNKEL (reference sequence). The CDR3 is made up of 14 amino acids. CDR3 in DNA: TGTGCCAGCAGGCAGCGGGGGGCATTGGAGACCCAGTACTTC. Translating gives CASRQRGALETQYF.

The genes are TRBV19 and TRBJ1-5, with 8 bases aligning to TRBD1. The CDR3 covers 17 residues. Trimming cost V 3 bases and J 6 bases; bases outside gene matches: 13. CDR1 and CDR2 (germline): LNHDA, SQIVND (reference sequence). In DNA form, the CDR3 reads TGTGCCAGTAGTATGCCGCCCGGGACAGGACGGGGTCAGCCCCAGCATTTT. The encoded protein is CASSMPPGTGRGQPQHF.

The genes are TRBV6-5 and TRBJ1-4; 8 bases align to TRBD1. V was pared by 6 bases and J by 3 bases, with 6 bases of the junction left unmatched. The CDR3 totals 15 residues. Germline CDR1 MNHEY, CDR2 SVGAGI. The CDR3 coding sequence is TGTGCCAGCAGGCGACACAGGGGGGCTAATGAAAAACTGTTTTTT. This translates into CASRRHRGANEKLFF.

The chain employs TRBV18 and TRBJ2-5; D possibly corresponds to TRBD2 (5 bases). V was shortened by 2 bases and J by 5 bases, with 6 bases between the two germline ends. CDR3 size: 12 residues. Germline CDR1 is KGHSH and CDR2 is LQKENI. CDR3 sequence: CASSPSGETQYF. CDR3 sequence (DNA): TGTGCCAGCTCACCATCGGGGGAGACCCAGTACTTC.

This chain joins TRBV19 and TRBJ1-5; 9 bases line up with TRBD1. CDR3 length: 16 amino acids. Unmatched junction bases numbered 8, after V lost 5 bases and J lost 3 bases. Germline lookup yields CDR1 LNHDA and CDR2 SQIVND (reference sequence). The CDR3 DNA follows: TGTGCCAGTAGTTTCAGACAGGGGGACGCCAATCAGCCCCAGCATTTT. This sequence encodes CASSFRQGDANQPQHF.

This chain connects TRBV11-3 to TRBJ2-1; 7 nucleotides align to TRBD1. The CDR3 loop spans 14 amino acids. Trimming at V came to 4 bases and at J to 4 bases, leaving 4 bases not matched to a gene. The germline gives CDR1 SGHNT, CDR2 YENEEA. CDR3 residues: CASSSRGSYNEQFF. The CDR3 region has the DNA TGTGCCAGCAGCTCCAGGGGGTCTTACAATGAGCAGTTCTTC.

This sequence joins TRBV24-1 and TRBJ2-2; D call uncertain. Trimming took off 5 bases at V and 8 bases at J, with 11 bases between the two ends. Germline CDR1 is KGHDR and CDR2 is SFDVKD. This CDR3 is built from 13 residues. CDR3 loop: CATSGQARGELFF. CDR3 bases: TGTGCCACCAGTGGCCAAGCCAGGGGGGAGCTGTTTTTT.

This clone was seen a few times. V is TRBV2 and J is TRBJ1-1; 7 bases are shared with TRBD1. The V and J ends lost 6 bases and 2 bases, in that order; junction bases with no gene match: 6. Germline V gene data show CDR1 as SNHLY and CDR2 as FYNNEI. The CDR3 runs 14 residues. In nucleotides, the CDR3 is TGTGCCAGCAGACCGACAGGGCTTAACACTGAAGCTTTCTTT. It codes for CASRPTGLNTEAFF.

This sequence joins TRBV3-1 (or the pseudogene TRBV3-2) and TRBJ1-2; tentative D call: TRBD1 (5 bases). CDR1 and CDR2 (germline): LGHDT, YNNKEL (reference sequence). V was pared by 4 bases and J by 6 bases, with 12 bases between. The CDR3 spans 13 residues. CDR3 in amino acids: CASSLGGGNGYTF. In DNA, the CDR3 is TGTGCCAGCAGCCTTGGGGGAGGGAATGGCTACACCTTC.

This clone was recorded only once. V gene TRBV2 combines with J gene TRBJ2-7, with D maybe TRBD2 (5 bases). The V gene lost 6 bases and the J gene lost 0 bases, with 15 bases spanning the gap. The CDR3 totals 15 residues. Germline V gene data show CDR1 as SNHLY and CDR2 as FYNNEI. CDR3 residues: CASRPGRRSSYEQYF. In DNA, the CDR3 is TGTGCCAGCAGACCCGGACGGAGGAGCTCCTACGAGCAGTACTTC.

The J gene is TRBJ2-5, the V gene TRBV27; possibly TRBD2 for D (6 bases). With 3 bases removed from V and 1 base from J, the gap between germline ends came to 12 bases. Germline V gene sequence: CDR1 MNHEY, CDR2 SMNVEV (reference sequence). This CDR3 contains 15 residues. The CDR3: CASSFATGVQETQYF. Here the CDR3 DNA reads TGTGCCAGCAGTTTTGCTACGGGAGTCCAAGAGACCCAGTACTTC.

J is TRBJ2-3 and V is TRBV19; D might be TRBD1 (6 bases). The V gene lost 2 bases and the J gene lost 1 base, with 16 bases spanning the gap. Germline CDR1 and CDR2: LNHDA and SQIVND (reference sequence). The CDR3 runs 17 residues. CDR3 loop: CASSIRTGSMGTDTQYF. Written as DNA, the CDR3 is TGTGCCAGTAGTATACGTACAGGGTCTATGGGCACAGATACGCAGTATTTT.

The chain carries TRBV12-5 and TRBJ1-3; D is ambiguous. Trimming stripped 0 bases from V and 1 base from J, with 19 bases between. In germline, CDR1 is LGHNT, CDR2 FRNRAP. The length of the CDR3 is 19 residues. The CDR3 protein is CASGLVLPLSSGSGNTIYF. CDR3 DNA: TGTGCTAGTGGTTTGGTCCTTCCGCTCTCGTCGGGGTCTGGAAACACCATATATTTT.

V and J are TRBV30 and TRBJ2-7; 7 nucleotides align to TRBD2. There are 13 residues in the CDR3. The germline gives CDR1 GTSNPN, CDR2 SVGIG (reference sequence). Unmatched junction bases numbered 3, after V lost 2 bases and J lost 2 bases. CDR3 loop: CAWSPGRTYEQYF. The CDR3 region has the DNA TGTGCCTGGAGTCCCGGGAGGACCTACGAGCAGTACTTC.

This chain joins TRBV2 and TRBJ1-5; weak D call: TRBD1 (5 bases). The CDR3 loop spans 14 amino acids. Trimming stripped 3 bases from V and 7 bases from J, with 13 bases between. The germline CDR1 and CDR2 sequences are SNHLY and FYNNEI. The CDR3 sequence: CASSESDRSQPQHF. CDR3 DNA sequence: TGTGCCAGCAGTGAGTCCGACAGAAGCCAGCCCCAGCATTTT.

V gene TRBV7-3 combines with J gene TRBJ2-1; D perhaps matches TRBD2 (6 bases). Between the trimmed V and J ends, which lost 0 bases and 2 bases, there was a span of 8 bases. Germline V CDR1 and CDR2: SGHTA, FQGTGA. The length of the CDR3 is 15 residues. CDR3 in DNA: TGTGCCAGCAGCTTAACTAGCGGAACCTACAATGAGCAGTTCTTC. This sequence encodes CASSLTSGTYNEQFF.

This clone has just a few counts. The chain joins TRBV6-5 to TRBJ2-7, with a weak D call TRBD1 (6 bases). Germline assignment: CDR1 MNHEY and CDR2 SVGAGI. V dropped 3 bases and J dropped 1 base, with 13 bases sitting between them. This CDR3 contains 15 residues. The CDR3, as DNA: TGTGCCAGCAGTTATTCGGACAGCCCGTCCTACGAGCAGTACTTC. Its protein product is CASSYSDSPSYEQYF.

The chain is built from TRBV2 and TRBJ2-3, with 8 bases matching TRBD1. Germline lookup yields CDR1 SNHLY and CDR2 FYNNEI. The CDR3 runs to 15 residues. V dropped 8 bases and J dropped 6; count of bases not matched to a gene: 13. The CDR3 sequence is CASGATTGELDTQYF. CDR3 bases: TGTGCCAGCGGCGCGACGACAGGGGAATTGGATACGCAGTATTTT.